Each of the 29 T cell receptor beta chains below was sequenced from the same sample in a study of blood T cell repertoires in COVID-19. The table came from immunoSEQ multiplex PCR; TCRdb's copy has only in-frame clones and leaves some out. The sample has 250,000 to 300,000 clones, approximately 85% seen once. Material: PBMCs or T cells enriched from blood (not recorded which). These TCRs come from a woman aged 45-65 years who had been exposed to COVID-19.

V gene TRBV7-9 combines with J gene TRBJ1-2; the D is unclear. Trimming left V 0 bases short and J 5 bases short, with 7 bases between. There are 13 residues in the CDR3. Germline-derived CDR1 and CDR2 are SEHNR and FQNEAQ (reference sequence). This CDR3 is CASSLAAAYGYTF. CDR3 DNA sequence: TGTGCCAGCAGCTTAGCAGCCGCATATGGCTACACCTTC.

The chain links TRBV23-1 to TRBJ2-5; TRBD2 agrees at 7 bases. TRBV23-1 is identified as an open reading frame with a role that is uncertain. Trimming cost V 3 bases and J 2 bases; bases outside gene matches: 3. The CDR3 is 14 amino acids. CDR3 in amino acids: CASSHGGRQETQYF. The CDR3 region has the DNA TGCGCCAGCAGTCACGGGGGGAGACAAGAGACCCAGTACTTC.

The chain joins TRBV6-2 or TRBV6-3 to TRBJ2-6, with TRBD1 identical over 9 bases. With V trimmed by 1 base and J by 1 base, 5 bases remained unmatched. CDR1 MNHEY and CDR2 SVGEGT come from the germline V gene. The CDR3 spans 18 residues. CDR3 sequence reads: CASSYLGQGRSGANVLTF. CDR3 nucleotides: TGTGCCAGCAGTTACTTGGGACAGGGTAGATCTGGGGCCAACGTCCTGACTTTC.

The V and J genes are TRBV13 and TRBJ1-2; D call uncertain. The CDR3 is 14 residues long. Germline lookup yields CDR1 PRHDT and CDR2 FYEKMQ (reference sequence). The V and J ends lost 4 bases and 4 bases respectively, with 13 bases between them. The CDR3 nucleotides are TGTGCCAGCAGCTCAGCCCCGGGGATCTATGGCTACACCTTC. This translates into CASSSAPGIYGYTF.

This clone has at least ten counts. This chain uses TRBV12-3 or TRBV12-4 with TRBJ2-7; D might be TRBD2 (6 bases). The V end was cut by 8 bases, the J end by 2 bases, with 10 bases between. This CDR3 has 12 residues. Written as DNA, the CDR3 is TGTGCCAGCGGGCGGGGTCCCTACGAGCAGTACTTC. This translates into CASGRGPYEQYF.

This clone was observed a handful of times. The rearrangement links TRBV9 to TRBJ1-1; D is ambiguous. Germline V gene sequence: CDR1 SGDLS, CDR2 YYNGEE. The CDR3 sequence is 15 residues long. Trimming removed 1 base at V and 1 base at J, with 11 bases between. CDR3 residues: CASSVSGASNTEAFF. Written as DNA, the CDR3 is TGTGCCAGCAGCGTATCCGGTGCTTCGAACACTGAAGCTTTCTTT. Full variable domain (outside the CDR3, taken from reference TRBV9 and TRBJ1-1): DSGVTQTPKHLITATGQRVTLRCSPRSGDLSVYWYQQSLDQGLQFLIQYYNGEERAKGNILERFSAQQFPDLHSELNLSSLELGDSALYFCASSVSGASNTEAFFGQGTRLTVV.

The CDR3 is CASSRTSGGGWDEQFF. Here the CDR3 DNA reads TGCGCCAGCAGCCGGACTAGCGGGGGAGGGTGGGATGAGCAGTTCTTC. The chain employs TRBV5-1 and TRBJ2-1, with TRBD2 matching over 13 bases. The CDR3 has 16 amino acids. The germline gives CDR1 SGHRS, CDR2 YFSETQ. V shed 4 bases, J shed 8 bases, and the junction held 9 bases outside the gene matches.

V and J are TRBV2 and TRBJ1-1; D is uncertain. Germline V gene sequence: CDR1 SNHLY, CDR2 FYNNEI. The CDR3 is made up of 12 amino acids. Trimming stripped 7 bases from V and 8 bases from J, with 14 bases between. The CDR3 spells CASNPKLREAFF. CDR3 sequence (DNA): TGTGCCAGCAACCCTAAGCTGCGAGAAGCTTTCTTT.

CDR3 in DNA: TGCGCCAGCAGCTTGACGGGGGGTTCAAACGGGGAGCTGTTTTTT. Translated: CASSLTGGSNGELFF. The chain uses TRBV5-1 and TRBJ2-2; 7 bases map to TRBD2. Germline lookup yields CDR1 SGHRS and CDR2 YFSETQ. The CDR3 is 15 residues long. Unmatched junction bases numbered 7, after V lost 1 base and J lost 7 bases.

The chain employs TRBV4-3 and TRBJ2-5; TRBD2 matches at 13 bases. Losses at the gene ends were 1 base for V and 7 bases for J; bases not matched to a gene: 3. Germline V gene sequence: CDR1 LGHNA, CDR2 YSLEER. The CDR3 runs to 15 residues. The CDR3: CASSQVTSGGGTQYF. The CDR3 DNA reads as TGCGCCAGCAGCCAAGTCACTAGCGGGGGGGGGACCCAGTACTTC.

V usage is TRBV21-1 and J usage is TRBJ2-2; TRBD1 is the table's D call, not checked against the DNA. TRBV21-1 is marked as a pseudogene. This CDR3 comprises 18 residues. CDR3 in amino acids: CASSKEHQGHANTGELFF. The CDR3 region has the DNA TGTGCCAGCAGCAAAGAGCACCAGGGTCACGCGAACACCGGGGAGCTGTTTTTT.

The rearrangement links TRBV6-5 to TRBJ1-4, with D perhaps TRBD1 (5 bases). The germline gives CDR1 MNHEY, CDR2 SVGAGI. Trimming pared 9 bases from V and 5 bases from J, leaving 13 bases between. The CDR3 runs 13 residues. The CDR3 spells CASDRQPNEKLFF. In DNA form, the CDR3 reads TGTGCCAGTGACCGACAGCCCAATGAAAAACTGTTTTTT.

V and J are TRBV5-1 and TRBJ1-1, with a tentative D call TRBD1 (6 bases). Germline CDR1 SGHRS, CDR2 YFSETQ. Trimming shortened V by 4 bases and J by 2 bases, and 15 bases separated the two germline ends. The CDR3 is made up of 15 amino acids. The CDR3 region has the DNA TGCGCCAGCAGCCCACAGGGCGGCATTAACACTGAAGCTTTCTTT. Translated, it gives CASSPQGGINTEAFF.

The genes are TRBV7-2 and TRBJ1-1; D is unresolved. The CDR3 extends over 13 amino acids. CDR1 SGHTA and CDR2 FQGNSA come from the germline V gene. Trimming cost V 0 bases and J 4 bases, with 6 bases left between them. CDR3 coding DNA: TGTGCCAGCAGCTTAGCAAGCGGCACTGAAGCTTTCTTT. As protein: CASSLASGTEAFF.

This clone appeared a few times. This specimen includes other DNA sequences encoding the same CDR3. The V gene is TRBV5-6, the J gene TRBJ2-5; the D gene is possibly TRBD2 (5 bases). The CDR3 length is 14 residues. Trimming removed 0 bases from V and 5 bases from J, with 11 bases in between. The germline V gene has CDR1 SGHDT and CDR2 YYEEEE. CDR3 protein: CASSLEGPGETQYF. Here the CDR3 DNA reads TGTGCCAGCAGCTTGGAGGGCCCGGGGGAGACCCAGTACTTC.

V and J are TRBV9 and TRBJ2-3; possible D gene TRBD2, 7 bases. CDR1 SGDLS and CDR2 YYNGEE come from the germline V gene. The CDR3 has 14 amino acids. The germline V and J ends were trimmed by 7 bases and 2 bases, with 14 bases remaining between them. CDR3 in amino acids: CASGGAHLTDTQYF. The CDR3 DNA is TGTGCCAGCGGGGGGGCCCACCTCACAGATACGCAGTATTTT.

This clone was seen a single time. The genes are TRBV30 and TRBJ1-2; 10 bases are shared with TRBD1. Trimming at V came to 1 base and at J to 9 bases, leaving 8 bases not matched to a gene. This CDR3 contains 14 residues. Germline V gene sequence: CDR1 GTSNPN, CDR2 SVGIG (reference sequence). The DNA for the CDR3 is TGTGCCTGGAGTGCCTTGGACAGGGGGTTTAGCTACACCTTC. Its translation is CAWSALDRGFSYTF.

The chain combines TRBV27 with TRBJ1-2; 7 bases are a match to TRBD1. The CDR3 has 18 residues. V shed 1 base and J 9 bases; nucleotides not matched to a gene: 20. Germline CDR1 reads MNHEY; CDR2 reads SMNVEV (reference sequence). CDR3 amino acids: CASSLFPVDRVSFIRYTF. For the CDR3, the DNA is TGTGCCAGCAGTTTATTTCCCGTCGACAGGGTCTCCTTTATCCGCTACACCTTC.

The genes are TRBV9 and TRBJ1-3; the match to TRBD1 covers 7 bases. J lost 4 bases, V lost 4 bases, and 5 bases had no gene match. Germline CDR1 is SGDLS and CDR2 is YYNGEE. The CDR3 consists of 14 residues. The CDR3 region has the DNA TGTGCCAGCAGCCCTTGGGACAGAGGAAACACCATATATTTT. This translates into CASSPWDRGNTIYF.

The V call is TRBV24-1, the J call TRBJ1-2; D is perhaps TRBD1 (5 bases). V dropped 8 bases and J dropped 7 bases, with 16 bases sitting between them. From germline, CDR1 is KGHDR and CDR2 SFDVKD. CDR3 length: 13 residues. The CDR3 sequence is CATIPGKWRGYTF. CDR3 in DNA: TGTGCCACCATCCCAGGGAAGTGGCGTGGCTACACCTTC.

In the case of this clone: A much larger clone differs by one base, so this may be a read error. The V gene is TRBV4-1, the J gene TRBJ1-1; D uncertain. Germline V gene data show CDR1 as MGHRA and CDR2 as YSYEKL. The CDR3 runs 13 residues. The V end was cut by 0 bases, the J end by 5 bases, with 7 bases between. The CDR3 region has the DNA TGCGCCAGCAGCCAAGATCCGGGGACTGAAGCTTTCTTT. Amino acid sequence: CASSQDPGTEAFF.

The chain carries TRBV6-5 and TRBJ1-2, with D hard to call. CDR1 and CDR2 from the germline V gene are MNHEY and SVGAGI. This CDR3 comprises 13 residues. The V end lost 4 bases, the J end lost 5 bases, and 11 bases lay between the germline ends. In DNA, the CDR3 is TGTGCCAGCAGTTCGGCAGGTTCTTATGGCTACACCTTC. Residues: CASSSAGSYGYTF.

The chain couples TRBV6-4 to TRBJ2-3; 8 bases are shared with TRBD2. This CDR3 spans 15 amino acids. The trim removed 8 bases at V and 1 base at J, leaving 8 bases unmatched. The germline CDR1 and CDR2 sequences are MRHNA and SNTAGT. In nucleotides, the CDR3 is TGTGCCAGCTCTAGAGAACTAGCGGGCACAGATACGCAGTATTTT. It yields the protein CASSRELAGTDTQYF.

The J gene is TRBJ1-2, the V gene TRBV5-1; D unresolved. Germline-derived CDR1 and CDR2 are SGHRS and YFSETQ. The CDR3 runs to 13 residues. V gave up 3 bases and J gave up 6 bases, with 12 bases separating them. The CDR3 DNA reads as TGCGCCAGCAGCTCTAGCCTCCGTGATGGCTACACCTTC. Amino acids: CASSSSLRDGYTF. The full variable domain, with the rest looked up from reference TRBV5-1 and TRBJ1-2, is KAGVTQTPRYLIKTRGQQVTLSCSPISGHRSVSWYQQTPGQGLQFLFEYFSETQRNKGNFPGRFSGRQFSNSRSEMNVSTLELGDSALYLCASSSSLRDGYTFGSGTRLTVV.

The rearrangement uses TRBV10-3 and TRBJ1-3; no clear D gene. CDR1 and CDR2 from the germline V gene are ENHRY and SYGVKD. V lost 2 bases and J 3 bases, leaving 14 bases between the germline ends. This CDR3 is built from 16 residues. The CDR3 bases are TGTGCCATCAGTGAGCCTCGAGGAGCGTATGGAAACACCATATATTTT. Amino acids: CAISEPRGAYGNTIYF.

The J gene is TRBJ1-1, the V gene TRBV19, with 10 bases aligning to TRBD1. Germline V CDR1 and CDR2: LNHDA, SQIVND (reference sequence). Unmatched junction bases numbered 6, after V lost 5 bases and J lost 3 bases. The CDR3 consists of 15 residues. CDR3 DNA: TGTGCCAGTAGTCTTCCCGGGACAGGGGACACTGAAGCTTTCTTT. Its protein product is CASSLPGTGDTEAFF.

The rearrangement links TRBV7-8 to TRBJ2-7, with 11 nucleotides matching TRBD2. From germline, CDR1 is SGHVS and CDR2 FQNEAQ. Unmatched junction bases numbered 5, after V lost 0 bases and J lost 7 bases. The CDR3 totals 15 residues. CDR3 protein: CASSLASGGASEQYF. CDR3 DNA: TGTGCCAGCAGCTTAGCTAGCGGGGGGGCGTCGGAGCAGTACTTC. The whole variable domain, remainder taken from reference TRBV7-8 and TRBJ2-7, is GAGVSQSPRYKVAKRGQDVALRCDPISGHVSLFWYQQALGQGPEFLTYFQNEAQLDKSGLPSDRFFAERPEGSVSTLKIQRTQQEDSAVYLCASSLASGGASEQYFGPGTRLTVT.

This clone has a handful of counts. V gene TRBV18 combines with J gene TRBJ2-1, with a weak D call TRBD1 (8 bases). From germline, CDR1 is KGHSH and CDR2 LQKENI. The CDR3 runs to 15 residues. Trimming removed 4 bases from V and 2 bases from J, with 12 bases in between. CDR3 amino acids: CASSRTGRAYNEQFF. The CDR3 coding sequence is TGTGCCAGCTCACGGACAGGGAGGGCCTACAATGAGCAGTTCTTC.

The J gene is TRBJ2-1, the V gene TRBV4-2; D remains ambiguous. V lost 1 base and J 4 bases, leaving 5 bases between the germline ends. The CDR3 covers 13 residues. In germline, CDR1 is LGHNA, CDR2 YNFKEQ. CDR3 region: CASSQAMYNEQFF. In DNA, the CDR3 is TGTGCCAGCAGCCAAGCCATGTACAATGAGCAGTTCTTC.